What follows are 23 T cell receptor beta chains derived from one specimen sequenced in a study of T cell repertoires in cytomegalovirus infection. TCRdb recomputed calls from the reads with MiXCR, one row per CDR3 protein. The profile covers 900,000 to 950,000 distinct CDR3 sequences, with 25% to 40% appearing a single time and around 15% taken by the ten largest. For these TCRs, the target antigens are not known. Sequences were derived from cultured CD8+ T cells from PBMCs, sampled from culture after CMV antigen stimulation. The receptor set was obtained from a human donor in good health (CMV status not recorded). Some clones in this sample may be carry-over from other donors' samples.

The rearrangement joins TRBV23-1 to TRBJ2-6, with 8 bases lining up with TRBD1. TRBV23-1 is recorded as an ORF, its role being uncertain. Trimming cost V 4 bases and J 5 bases; bases outside gene matches: 13. The CDR3 loop spans 18 amino acids. The DNA for the CDR3 is TGCGCCAGCAGTCTCCGGACAGGGAGGAACTCCTGGGCCAACGTCCTGACTTTC. Its protein is CASSLRTGRNSWANVLTF.

This clonotype turned up a few times. This sequence joins TRBV7-6 and TRBJ1-1; 9 bases are a match to TRBD1. CDR1 SGHVS and CDR2 FNYEAQ come from the germline V gene. CDR3 length: 15 amino acids. V trimming: 3 bases; J trimming: 7 bases; junction bases outside the gene matches: 9. The CDR3 region is CASSLPPGQGVEAFF. CDR3 DNA: TGTGCCAGCAGCTTGCCGCCGGGACAGGGAGTTGAAGCTTTCTTT.

This clonotype was observed many times. The chain links TRBV7-2 to TRBJ1-1; D is perhaps TRBD1 (6 bases). CDR1 SGHTA and CDR2 FQGNSA come from the germline V gene. This CDR3 is built from 14 residues. Trimming took 0 bases from V and 4 from J, leaving 9 bases between them. CDR3 nucleotide sequence: TGTGCCAGCAGCTTAGCGTTCAGGGGCACTGAAGCTTTCTTT. This codes for CASSLAFRGTEAFF.

This sequence joins TRBV12-3 or TRBV12-4 and TRBJ2-1, with D hard to call. Trimming cost V 6 bases and J 14 bases, with 20 bases left between them. This CDR3 has 13 residues. The CDR3 DNA sequence: TGTGCCAGCAGGCCCACCTTAGGCGGCGAGGAGTTCTTC. It specifies CASRPTLGGEEFF.

This clonotype was recorded a few times. The V gene is TRBV7-9, the J gene TRBJ2-2; TRBD1 matches at 8 bases. V was clipped by 3 bases and J by 4 bases; unmatched bases: 10. CDR3 size: 17 residues. Germline CDR1 SEHNR, CDR2 FQNEAQ (reference sequence). DNA of the CDR3: TGTGCCAGCAGCTTCCCTTCGGACAGGGCGAGCACCGGGGAGCTGTTTTTT. Translated: CASSFPSDRASTGELFF.

This clonotype has a handful of counts. The CDR3 region has the DNA TGTGCCAGCAGTGAATATATTCCAGGGGGAGAGAACACTGAAGCTTTCTTT. Translation gives CASSEYIPGGENTEAFF. The chain links TRBV25-1 to TRBJ1-1; 7 nucleotides match TRBD1. Germline values: CDR1 MGHDK, CDR2 SYGVNS. Trimming removed 0 bases from V and 1 base from J; junction bases left unmatched: 8. The CDR3 runs 17 residues.

The gene calls are TRBV7-9 and TRBJ2-5, with TRBD2 matching 10 bases. The CDR3 length is 14 residues. CDR1 is SEHNR and CDR2 is FQNEAQ in the germline V gene (reference sequence). V lost 5 bases to trimming and J lost 3 bases; unmatched junction nucleotides: 3. This CDR3 reads CASSPLAGEETQYF. In DNA form, the CDR3 reads TGTGCCAGCAGCCCCCTAGCGGGGGAAGAGACCCAGTACTTC.

The V gene is TRBV4-1, the J gene TRBJ1-1; D ambiguous. The V gene's germline CDR1 is MGHRA and CDR2 YSYEKL. The CDR3 contains 15 residues. V dropped 1 base and J dropped 4 bases, with 13 bases sitting between them. The CDR3: CASSQGTVASTEAFF. CDR3 bases: TGCGCCAGCAGCCAAGGTACTGTTGCCTCCACTGAAGCTTTCTTT.

The table lists this clonotype with many counts. The chain has TRBV7-3 and TRBJ2-3, with TRBD1 matching over 7 bases. V gave up 1 base and J gave up 4 bases; unmatched junction bases: 8. CDR3 length: 16 residues. CDR1 is SGHTA, CDR2 FQGTGA, per germline. For the CDR3, the DNA is TGTGCCAGCAGCTTAATGGCCAACAGGGGCCCAGATACGCAGTATTTT. This translates into CASSLMANRGPDTQYF.

This clonotype was counted a few times. This rearrangement joins TRBV6-1 to TRBJ1-1; 8 nucleotides line up with TRBD1. Germline CDR1 MNHNS, CDR2 SASEGT. Trimming removed 6 bases from V and 5 bases from J; junction bases left unmatched: 11. The CDR3 has 15 amino acids. The CDR3 bases are TGTGCCAGCAGCTATTTTGGACAGGGAGGGACTGAAGCTTTCTTT. This translates into CASSYFGQGGTEAFF.

In this sample, this clonotype turned up a few times. This chain links TRBV12-5 with TRBJ2-3; 7 bases are a match to TRBD1. Germline CDR1 and CDR2: LGHNT and FRNRAP. The length of the CDR3 is 16 residues. V lost 5 bases to trimming and J lost 0 bases; unmatched junction nucleotides: 8. The CDR3 here is CASGPPTGASTDTQYF. As DNA, the CDR3 is TGTGCTAGTGGTCCCCCCACAGGGGCGAGCACAGATACGCAGTATTTT. Drawing the rest from reference TRBV12-5 and TRBJ2-3, the complete variable domain is DARVTQTPRHKVTEMGQEVTMRCQPILGHNTVFWYRQTMMQGLELLAYFRNRAPLDDSGMPKDRFSAEMPDATLATLKIQPSEPRDSAVYFCASGPPTGASTDTQYFGPGTRLTVL.

The genes are TRBV27 and TRBJ2-3, with D possibly matching TRBD2 (7 bases). Germline-derived CDR1 and CDR2 are MNHEY and SMNVEV (reference sequence). The CDR3 covers 15 residues. Trimming cost V 4 bases and J 2 bases, with 13 bases left between them. CDR3 loop: CASSSYGGPTDTQYF. In DNA, the CDR3 is TGTGCCAGCAGTTCTTACGGGGGGCCCACAGATACGCAGTATTTT.

The chain recombines TRBV6-5 with TRBJ1-1, with D unclear. V lost 6 bases and J lost 4, with 18 bases in between. This CDR3 contains 15 residues. Per germline, CDR1 MNHEY and CDR2 SVGAGI. CDR3 DNA sequence: TGTGCCAGCAGCGTCGCTTTGGGTGGAGGCACTGAAGCTTTCTTT. Translated, it gives CASSVALGGGTEAFF.

V usage is TRBV18 and J usage is TRBJ1-5; D unclear. The CDR3 contains 15 residues. CDR1 KGHSH and CDR2 LQKENI come from the germline V gene. Trimming removed 2 bases from V and 5 bases from J, with 13 bases in between. The CDR3 sequence is CASSPEVGWDQPQHF. The CDR3 DNA reads TGTGCCAGCTCACCAGAAGTGGGGTGGGATCAGCCCCAGCATTTT.

This chain links TRBV7-9 with TRBJ2-3; D may correspond to TRBD1 or TRBD2 (5 bases each). The V gene's germline CDR1 is SEHNR and CDR2 FQNEAQ (reference sequence). This CDR3 is 15 amino acids long. Trimming took 5 bases from V and 3 from J, leaving 15 bases between them. CDR3 sequence: CASSGDPLRTDTQYF. CDR3 coding DNA: TGTGCCAGCAGCGGGGACCCACTTAGGACAGATACGCAGTATTTT.

This clonotype was counted between two and nine times. This sequence joins TRBV9 and TRBJ2-4, with 8 bases fitting TRBD2. From germline, CDR1 is SGDLS and CDR2 YYNGEE. CDR3 length: 15 amino acids. With 0 bases clipped from V and 6 bases from J, the junction kept 5 bases outside the gene matches. CDR3 nucleotide sequence: TGTGCCAGCAGCGTAGGGAGCGGGGGCGGAAACATTCAGTACTTC. Protein: CASSVGSGGGNIQYF.

In this sample, this clonotype turned up many times. The germline gene is not matched at one end of the junction; a read error may be the cause. This chain uses TRBV7-8 with TRBJ1-4; D unresolved. The CDR3 totals 13 residues. Germline CDR1 reads SGHVS; CDR2 reads FQNEAQ. CDR3 protein: CASTLGPVEKLFF. CDR3 nucleotides: TGTGCCAGCACCTTAGGCCCCGTTGAAAAACTGTTTTTT.

On this clonotype: A read error may explain this, as a much larger clone is one base away. The chain couples TRBV7-6 to TRBJ1-1; weak D call: TRBD1 (5 bases). Germline V CDR1 and CDR2: SGHVS, FNYEAQ. The CDR3 loop spans 15 amino acids. The CDR3 here is CVSSPDGAGGTEAFF. CDR3 nucleotide sequence: TGTGTCAGCAGCCCGGACGGGGCGGGGGGCACTGAAGCTTTCTTT.

This clonotype was counted between two and nine times. CDR3: CASSPYGGDTEAFF. The CDR3 coding sequence is TGTGCCAGCAGCCCCTATGGGGGGGACACTGAAGCTTTCTTT. V is TRBV7-2 and J is TRBJ1-1, with D perhaps TRBD1 (5 bases). The V and J ends lost 5 bases and 3 bases respectively, with 13 bases between them. CDR1 is SGHTA, CDR2 FQGNSA, per germline. The CDR3 has 14 residues. Filled out from reference TRBV7-2 and TRBJ1-1, the complete variable domain reads GAGVSQSPSNKVTEKGKDVELRCDPISGHTALYWYRQSLGQGLEFLIYFQGNSAPDKSGLPSDRFSAERTGGSVSTLTIQRTQQEDSAVYLCASSPYGGDTEAFFGQGTRLTVV.

This clonotype was seen once. One end of the junction does not line up with germline, which may come from a read error. The chain is built from TRBV7-9 and TRBJ2-3; D may be TRBD1 or TRBD2 (5 bases each). The length of the CDR3 is 10 residues. Germline V gene data show CDR1 as SEHNR and CDR2 as FQNEAQ (reference sequence). The CDR3 DNA follows: TGTGCCAGCAGCTCCTTGGGGGAGCGGTTT. It yields the protein CASSSLGERF.

The rearrangement uses TRBV10-2 and TRBJ2-7; 9 positions match TRBD1. The CDR3 has 15 amino acids. V shed 7 bases, J shed 6 bases, and the junction held 13 bases outside the gene matches. Germline-derived CDR1 and CDR2 are WSHSY and SAAADI. CDR3 sequence (DNA): TGCGCCAGCACCACAACCGGGACAGGGAGGCGCGAGCAGTACGTC. Translating it yields CASTTTGTGRREQYV.

The chain carries TRBV7-6 and TRBJ1-1, with a possible D match to TRBD1 (5 bases). This CDR3 is 14 amino acids long. Germline CDR1 SGHVS, CDR2 FNYEAQ. V was clipped by 1 base and J by 6 bases, with 12 bases between them. CDR3 in amino acids: CASSLGEGRAEAFF. CDR3 DNA: TGTGCCAGCAGCTTAGGAGAAGGCAGGGCTGAAGCTTTCTTT. Using reference TRBV7-6 and TRBJ1-1 for the parts outside the CDR3, the full variable domain is GAGVSQSPRYKVTKRGQDVALRCDPISGHVSLYWYRQALGQGPEFLTYFNYEAQQDKSGLPNDRFSAERPEGSISTLTIQRTEQRDSAMYRCASSLGEGRAEAFFGQGTRLTVV.

Note on this clonotype: A much larger clone lies one base from this, so it may be a read error. This chain links TRBV7-8 with TRBJ2-5; D uncertain. The length of the CDR3 is 13 residues. Trimming removed 5 bases from V and 5 bases from J, with 12 bases in between. Looked up from germline, CDR1 is SGHVS and CDR2 is FQNEAQ. CDR3 in DNA: TGTGCCAGCAGCATATTACAAAGGGAGACCCAGTACTTC. This codes for CASSILQRETQYF.